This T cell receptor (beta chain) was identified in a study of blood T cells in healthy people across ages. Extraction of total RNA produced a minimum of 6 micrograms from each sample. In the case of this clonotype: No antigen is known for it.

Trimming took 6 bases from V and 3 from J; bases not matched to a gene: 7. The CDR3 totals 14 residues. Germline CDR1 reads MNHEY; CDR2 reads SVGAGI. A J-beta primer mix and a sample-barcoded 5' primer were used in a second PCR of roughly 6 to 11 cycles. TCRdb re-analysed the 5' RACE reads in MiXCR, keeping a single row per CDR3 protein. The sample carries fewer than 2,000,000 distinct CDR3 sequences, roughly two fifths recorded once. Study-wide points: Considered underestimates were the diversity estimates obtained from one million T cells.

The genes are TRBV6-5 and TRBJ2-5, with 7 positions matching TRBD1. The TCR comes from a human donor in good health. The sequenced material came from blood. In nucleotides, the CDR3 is TGTGCCAGCAGCCGGGACAGTGCCAAAGAGACCCAGTACTTC. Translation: CASSRDSAKETQYF.